This TCR beta chain originates from a study of shared clonotypes between healthy human individuals. Profiling relied on immunoSEQ multiplex PCR, and the TCRdb table lists in-frame clones only, not all of them. This sample has about 1.5 million clones, with 95% to 99% found just once. This clonotype originated in a man aged 30 to 39 in good health. Sequencing was done on a sample of naive CD4+ T cells sorted from blood. Subset described: CD45RA+ positively selected.

CDR3 nucleotides: TGTGCCAGCAGCATGGGACAGGGGGACACCGGGGAGCTGTTTTTT. Its protein product is CASSMGQGDTGELFF. The J gene is TRBJ2-2, the V gene TRBV5-5, with 11 nucleotides matching TRBD1. The trim removed 4 bases at V and 3 bases at J, leaving 2 bases unmatched. The CDR3 totals 15 residues. In germline, CDR1 is SGHKS, CDR2 YYEKEE (reference sequence).